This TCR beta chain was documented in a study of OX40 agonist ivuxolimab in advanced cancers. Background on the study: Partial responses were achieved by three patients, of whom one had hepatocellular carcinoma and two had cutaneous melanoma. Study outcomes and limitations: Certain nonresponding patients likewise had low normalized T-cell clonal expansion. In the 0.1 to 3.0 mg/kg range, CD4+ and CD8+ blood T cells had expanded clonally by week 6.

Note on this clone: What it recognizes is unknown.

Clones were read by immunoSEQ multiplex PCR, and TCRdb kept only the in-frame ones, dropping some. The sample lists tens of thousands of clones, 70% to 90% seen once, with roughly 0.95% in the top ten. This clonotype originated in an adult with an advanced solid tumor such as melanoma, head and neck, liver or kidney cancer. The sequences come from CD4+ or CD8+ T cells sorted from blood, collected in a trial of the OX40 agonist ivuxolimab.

The CDR3 spells CASSTRRTGVEETQYF. CDR3 nucleotide sequence: TGTGCCAGCTCAACCAGGAGGACAGGTGTGGAAGAGACCCAGTACTTC. This chain connects TRBV18 to TRBJ2-5; the match to TRBD1 covers 7 bases. CDR1 and CDR2 (germline): KGHSH, LQKENI. This CDR3 is 16 amino acids long. Trimming removed 5 bases from V and 3 bases from J; junction bases left unmatched: 12.